This passage covers 23 T cell receptor beta chains from one sample sequenced in a study of T cell responses to AZD1222 COVID-19 vaccine. Only in-frame clones appear in the TCRdb table, and some are missing; sequencing was by immunoSEQ multiplex PCR. The sample includes about 140,000 clones, around 92% seen only once; the top ten take 10% to 15%. The source was peripheral blood, collected after recovery from COVID-19. These TCRs come from an adult who had recovered from COVID-19.

The chain links TRBV7-8 to TRBJ2-7, with D uncertain. V was trimmed by 5 bases and J by 2 bases, leaving 16 bases between them. CDR3 length: 15 residues. Looked up from germline, CDR1 is SGHVS and CDR2 is FQNEAQ. The CDR3 sequence is CASSHVGFVAYEQYF. CDR3 nucleotides: TGTGCCAGCAGCCACGTTGGCTTCGTGGCCTACGAGCAGTACTTC.

J is TRBJ2-1 and V is TRBV7-9, with 7 bases aligning to TRBD2. Trimming at V came to 6 bases and at J to 0 bases, leaving 8 bases not matched to a gene. The germline CDR1 and CDR2 sequences are SEHNR and FQNEAQ (reference sequence). The CDR3 length is 16 residues. CDR3 amino acids: CASRARGSASYNEQFF. The CDR3 DNA sequence: TGTGCCAGCAGGGCGCGGGGGAGCGCCTCCTACAATGAGCAGTTCTTC.

The V and J genes are TRBV15 and TRBJ2-1; 13 nucleotides match TRBD2. The CDR3 consists of 15 residues. With 6 bases clipped from V and 5 bases from J, the junction kept 4 bases outside the gene matches. Germline assignment: CDR1 LNHNV and CDR2 YYDKDF (reference sequence). This CDR3 is CATRDGLAGDNEQFF. DNA for the CDR3: TGTGCCACCAGGGATGGACTAGCGGGAGACAATGAGCAGTTCTTC.

The chain recombines TRBV6-4 with TRBJ2-3; a possible D gene is TRBD1 (5 bases). V lost 3 bases, J lost 3 bases, and 13 bases lay in between. Germline V gene lookup returns CDR1 MRHNA and CDR2 SNTAGT. There are 15 residues in the CDR3. DNA of the CDR3: TGTGCCAGCAGTGAGAAAGGGGTGGAAACAGATACGCAGTATTTT. This sequence encodes CASSEKGVETDTQYF.

The rearrangement joins TRBV21-1 to TRBJ2-7; the table's D gene call, TRBD2, was not cross checked with the DNA. TRBV21-1 is classified as a pseudogene. The CDR3 runs to 15 residues. The CDR3 here is CASSKAPSGSLEQYF. The CDR3 DNA reads TGTGCCAGCAGCAAAGCGCCTAGCGGGAGCCTCGAGCAGTACTTC.

The chain links TRBV7-2 to TRBJ1-1, with D uncertain. The CDR3 has 16 residues. V was cut by 5 bases and J by 1 base, with 17 bases left in between. CDR1 is SGHTA, CDR2 FQGNSA, per germline. The CDR3 DNA is TGTGCCAGCAGCCAAGGCCGGGGAGGAGGGAACACTGAAGCTTTCTTT. This codes for CASSQGRGGGNTEAFF.

The V and J genes are TRBV7-2 and TRBJ2-1; D gene ambiguous. Germline V gives CDR1 SGHTA, CDR2 FQGNSA. The CDR3 loop spans 14 amino acids. The V and J ends lost 5 bases and 6 bases respectively, with 14 bases between them. For the CDR3, the DNA is TGTGCCAGCAGCCCAACTCAGATCGTCAATGAGCAGTTCTTC. This codes for CASSPTQIVNEQFF.

The chain is built from TRBV10-3 and TRBJ2-1, with 12 nucleotides matching TRBD2. CDR1 is ENHRY, CDR2 SYGVKD, per germline. This CDR3 region has 14 residues. V trimming: 10 bases; J trimming: 6 bases; junction bases outside the gene matches: 7. The CDR3 region has the DNA TGTGCCACAGGGCCTAGCGGGAGGGTCAATGAGCAGTTCTTC. Encoded protein: CATGPSGRVNEQFF.

The V and J genes are TRBV4-1 and TRBJ2-7, with D possibly called TRBD1 or TRBD2 (5 bases each). Germline lookup yields CDR1 MGHRA and CDR2 YSYEKL. The CDR3 contains 13 residues. V lost 1 base and J 9 bases, leaving 13 bases between the germline ends. CDR3 sequence (DNA): TGCGCCAGCAGCCAAGTTGGACGGGACGGGCAGTACTTC. It encodes CASSQVGRDGQYF.

This sequence joins TRBV27 and TRBJ2-3; D ambiguous. The germline V gene encodes CDR1 MNHEY and CDR2 SMNVEV (reference sequence). Trimming left V 2 bases short and J 5 bases short, with 8 bases between. The CDR3 covers 13 residues. The CDR3 here is CASSLTNGDTQYF. The CDR3 DNA follows: TGTGCCAGCAGTTTAACCAATGGAGATACGCAGTATTTT.

There are a few counts of this clone. The rearrangement uses TRBV7-9 and TRBJ2-1; D unresolved. The germline V gene encodes CDR1 SEHNR and CDR2 FQNEAQ (reference sequence). The CDR3 contains 14 residues. V was trimmed by 5 bases and J by 3 bases, leaving 11 bases between them. CDR3 sequence (DNA): TGTGCCAGCAGCCCTCCGGGCCTCTACAATGAGCAGTTCTTC. Protein product: CASSPPGLYNEQFF.

The chain uses TRBV5-1 and TRBJ2-1; 8 nucleotides agree with TRBD2. The CDR3 is 15 residues long. The junction had 7 bases not matched to a gene; V was cut back by 0 bases and J by 8 bases. CDR1 SGHRS and CDR2 YFSETQ come from the germline V gene. The chain's CDR3 is CASSLGSGLVDEQFF. The CDR3 nucleotides read TGCGCCAGCAGCTTGGGGTCGGGACTAGTCGATGAGCAGTTCTTC.

This clone was counted a single time. The rearrangement uses TRBV9 and TRBJ2-7; TRBD1 matches at 7 bases. From germline, CDR1 is SGDLS and CDR2 YYNGEE. This CDR3 has 14 amino acids. V shed 3 bases and J 6 bases; nucleotides not matched to a gene: 9. CDR3 residues: CASSARQGIGEQYF. The DNA for the CDR3 is TGTGCCAGCAGCGCGAGACAGGGTATAGGCGAGCAGTACTTC.

This rearrangement joins TRBV10-1 to TRBJ2-7; 8 bases align to TRBD1. Trimming removed 0 bases from V and 2 bases from J; junction bases left unmatched: 9. Germline CDR1 reads WNHNN; CDR2 reads SYGVQD (reference sequence). The length of the CDR3 is 17 residues. In DNA, the CDR3 is TGCGCCAGCAGTGAGTCTCCGGGGACAGGCTGGCCCTACGAGCAGTACTTC. It specifies CASSESPGTGWPYEQYF.

V and J are TRBV5-1 and TRBJ2-5; TRBD1 or TRBD2 may be the D gene (6 bases each). V was clipped by 4 bases and J by 1 base, with 20 bases between them. This CDR3 has 17 residues. Germline lookup yields CDR1 SGHRS and CDR2 YFSETQ. The CDR3 coding sequence is TGCGCCAGCAGCCAAGGCTTCTTGGAGGGGGGCCAAGAGACCCAGTACTTC. Amino acid sequence: CASSQGFLEGGQETQYF.

V and J are TRBV4-2 and TRBJ2-7; D is undetermined. The CDR3 covers 15 residues. The V end was cut by 4 bases, the J end by 3 bases, with 16 bases between. Per the germline V gene, CDR1 is LGHNA and CDR2 is YNFKEQ. The CDR3 DNA sequence: TGTGCCAGCAGCCCCCAAGGGAAGGGTAGCTACGAGCAGTACTTC. Translated, it gives CASSPQGKGSYEQYF.

The chain recombines TRBV5-1 with TRBJ2-7; 10 nucleotides match TRBD1. The length of the CDR3 is 20 residues. Per germline, CDR1 SGHRS and CDR2 YFSETQ. V lost 0 bases to trimming and J lost 0 bases; unmatched junction nucleotides: 15. Here the CDR3 reads CASSLERDRGRPSFSYEQYF. The DNA of the CDR3 is TGCGCCAGCAGCTTGGAACGGGACAGGGGCCGTCCTTCCTTCTCCTACGAGCAGTACTTC.

This chain uses TRBV7-9 with TRBJ2-1; 12 bases are a match to TRBD2. J gave up 2 bases and V 5 bases, and 7 bases lay outside the gene matches. This CDR3 region has 17 residues. Germline CDR1 SEHNR, CDR2 FQNEAQ (reference sequence). The CDR3 bases are TGTGCCAGCAGCCCCCCGAGACTAGCGGGGGCCTACAATGAGCAGTTCTTC. Translation: CASSPPRLAGAYNEQFF.

This clone was detected only once. The chain carries TRBV3-1 (or the pseudogene TRBV3-2) and TRBJ2-3; D might be TRBD2 (6 bases). V was shortened by 4 bases and J by 5 bases, with 19 bases between the two germline ends. Germline V gene lookup returns CDR1 LGHDT and CDR2 YNNKEL (reference sequence). CDR3 length: 16 amino acids. The CDR3 sequence is CASSPASEQIGDTQYF. In DNA form, the CDR3 reads TGTGCCAGCAGCCCCGCTAGCGAACAGATTGGAGATACGCAGTATTTT.

The sample holds one count of this clone. This chain connects TRBV19 to TRBJ2-7; a possible D gene is TRBD2 (5 bases). Trimming removed 4 bases from V and 5 bases from J, with 12 bases in between. The CDR3 sequence is 13 residues long. CDR1 is LNHDA and CDR2 is SQIVND in the germline V gene (reference sequence). This CDR3 reads CASSNGGENEQYF. CDR3 sequence (DNA): TGTGCCAGTAGTAACGGAGGAGAGAACGAGCAGTACTTC.

This clone was recorded once. The V and J genes are TRBV29-1 and TRBJ2-2; 9 nucleotides match TRBD1. CDR1 and CDR2 from the germline V gene are SQVTM and ANQGSEA. Germline trimming cut 7 bases from V and 1 base from J; bases unmatched to any gene: 4. The CDR3 loop spans 14 amino acids. The CDR3 loop is CSGTGQGNTGELFF. In DNA form, the CDR3 reads TGCAGCGGCACGGGACAGGGGAACACCGGGGAGCTGTTTTTT.

The chain has TRBV6-5 and TRBJ1-3; no firm D call. Trimming took off 5 bases at V and 3 bases at J, with 11 bases between the two ends. Germline V gene sequence: CDR1 MNHEY, CDR2 SVGAGI. The CDR3 contains 14 residues. This chain's CDR3 is CASSPGLIGNTIYF. The CDR3 DNA reads TGTGCCAGCAGTCCCGGGTTGATTGGAAACACCATATATTTT.

The chain is built from TRBV19 and TRBJ1-2; D is perhaps TRBD1 (6 bases). CDR1 is LNHDA, CDR2 SQIVND, per germline (reference sequence). CDR3 size: 13 residues. The V gene lost 8 bases and the J gene lost 8 bases, with 18 bases spanning the gap. The CDR3: CASAAGATRGYTF. In DNA, the CDR3 is TGTGCCAGTGCAGCAGGGGCGACCAGGGGCTACACCTTC. Full variable domain (missing parts from reference TRBV19 and TRBJ1-2): DGGITQSPKYLFRKEGQNVTLSCEQNLNHDAMYWYRQDPGQGLRLIYYSQIVNDFQKGDIAEGYSVSREKKESFPLTVTSAQKNPTAFYLCASAAGATRGYTFGSGTRLTVV.